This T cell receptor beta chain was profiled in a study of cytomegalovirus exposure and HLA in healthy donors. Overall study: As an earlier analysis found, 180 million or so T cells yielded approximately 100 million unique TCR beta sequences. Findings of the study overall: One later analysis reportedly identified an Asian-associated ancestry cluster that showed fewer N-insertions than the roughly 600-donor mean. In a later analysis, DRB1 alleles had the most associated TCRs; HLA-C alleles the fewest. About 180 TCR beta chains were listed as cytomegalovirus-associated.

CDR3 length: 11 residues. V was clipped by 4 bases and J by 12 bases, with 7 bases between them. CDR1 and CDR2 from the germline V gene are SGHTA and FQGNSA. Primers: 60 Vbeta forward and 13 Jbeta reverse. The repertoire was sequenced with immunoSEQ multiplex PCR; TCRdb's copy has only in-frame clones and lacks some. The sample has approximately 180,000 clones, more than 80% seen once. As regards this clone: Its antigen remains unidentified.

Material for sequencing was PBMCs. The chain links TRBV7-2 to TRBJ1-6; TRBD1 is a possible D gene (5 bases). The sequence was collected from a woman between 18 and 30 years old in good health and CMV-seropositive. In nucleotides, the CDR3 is TGTGCCAGCAGCTCGGGGGGACCCCTCCACTTT. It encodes CASSSGGPLHF.